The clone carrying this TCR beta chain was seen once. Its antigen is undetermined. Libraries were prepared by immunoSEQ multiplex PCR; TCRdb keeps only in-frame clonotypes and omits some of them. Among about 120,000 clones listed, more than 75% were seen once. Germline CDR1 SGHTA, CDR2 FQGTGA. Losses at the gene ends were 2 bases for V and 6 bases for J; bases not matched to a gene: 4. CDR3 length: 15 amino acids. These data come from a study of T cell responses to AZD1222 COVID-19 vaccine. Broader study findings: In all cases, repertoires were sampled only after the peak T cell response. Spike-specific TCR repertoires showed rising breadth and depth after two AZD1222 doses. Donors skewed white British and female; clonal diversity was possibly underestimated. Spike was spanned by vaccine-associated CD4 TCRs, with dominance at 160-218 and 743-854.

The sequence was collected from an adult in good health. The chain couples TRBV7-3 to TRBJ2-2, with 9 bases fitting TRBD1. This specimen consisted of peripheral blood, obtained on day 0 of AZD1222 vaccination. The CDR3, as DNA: TGTGCCAGCAGCTTAGGGACAGGGAAATCCGGGGAGCTGTTTTTT. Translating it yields CASSLGTGKSGELFF.